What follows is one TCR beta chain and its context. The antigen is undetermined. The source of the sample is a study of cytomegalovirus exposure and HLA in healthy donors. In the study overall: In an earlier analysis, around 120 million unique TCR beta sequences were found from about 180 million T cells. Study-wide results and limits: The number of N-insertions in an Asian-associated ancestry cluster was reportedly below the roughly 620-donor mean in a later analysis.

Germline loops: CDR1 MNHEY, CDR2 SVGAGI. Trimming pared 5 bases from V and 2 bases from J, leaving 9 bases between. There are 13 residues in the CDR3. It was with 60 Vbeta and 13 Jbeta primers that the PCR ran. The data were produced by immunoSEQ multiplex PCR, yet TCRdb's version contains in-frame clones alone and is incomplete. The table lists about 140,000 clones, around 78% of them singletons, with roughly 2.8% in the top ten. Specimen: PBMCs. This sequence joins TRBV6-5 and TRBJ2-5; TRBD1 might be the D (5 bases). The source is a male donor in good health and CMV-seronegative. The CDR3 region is CASSDSIQETQYF. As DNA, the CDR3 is TGTGCCAGCAGTGACAGTATTCAAGAGACCCAGTACTTC.